This T cell receptor (beta chain) was sequenced for a study of T cells in localized non-small cell lung cancer. Trimming stripped 7 bases from V and 5 bases from J, with 5 bases between. Germline V gives CDR1 MNHNS, CDR2 SASEGT. The CDR3 runs to 11 residues. Assay: immunoSEQ multiplex PCR; the TCRdb copy retains only in-frame clones and omits some. This sample has tens of thousands of clones, with around 83% found just once. Worth noting for this clone: Its cognate antigen is unknown.

Notes on the study in general: Detection in adjacent lung was observed for a median 57 of the top 100 tumor clones. Uninvolved neighboring lung showed the greatest T cell clonality, exceeding tumor. Longer overall survival associated with higher blood T cell density; shorter survival with higher adjacent-lung clonality. Heterogeneity cannot be ruled out, as sequencing used one tumor region only.

Sample: peripheral blood, taken before any cancer treatment. J is TRBJ1-4 and V is TRBV6-1; D is ambiguous. The sequence derives from a woman aged 35 to 70 with stage I lung adenocarcinoma. This CDR3 reads CASTVNEKLFF. CDR3 nucleotides: TGTGCCAGCACAGTAAATGAAAAACTGTTTTTT.